Below, 26 T cell receptor beta chains from the same sample are listed, as sequenced in a study of vaccination and CD4 T cells after COVID-19. These receptors lack a known antigen. With the Oncomine TCR Beta short-read assay, DNA from cultured CD4+ T cells was sequenced. TCRdb recomputed calls from the PCR reads with MiXCR, one row per CDR3 protein. The table shows around 19,000 distinct CDR3 sequences, with 38% occurring only once. Treatment of the sample: roughly ten-day PBMC culture with coronavirus spike peptide pools or control peptides (ViraFEST assay). The specimen was CD4+ T cells from blood, cultured in vitro, collected before SARS-CoV-2 vaccination. These receptors were obtained from a human donor who received a COVID-19 vaccine.

This clonotype was seen a few times. The rearrangement links TRBV12-3 or TRBV12-4 to TRBJ1-3, with no clear D. V was clipped by 4 bases and J by 0 bases, with 13 bases between them. The CDR3 is 16 amino acids. The CDR3, as DNA: TGTGCCAGCAGTTCGGGGTGGCAGAGCTCTGGAAACACCATATATTTT. Translated, it gives CASSSGWQSSGNTIYF.

The chain has TRBV6-5 and TRBJ2-2; no firm D call. This CDR3 comprises 15 residues. Trimming pared 0 bases from V and 1 base from J, leaving 6 bases between. The V gene's germline CDR1 is MNHEY and CDR2 SVGAGI. CDR3 in DNA: TGTGCCAGCAGTTACTCGCAGGTGAACACCGGGGAGCTGTTTTTT. Translation gives CASSYSQVNTGELFF.

A few counts support this clonotype. The chain combines TRBV21-1 with TRBJ2-1; the DNA was not used to check the table's D call, TRBD2. TRBV21-1 is noted as a pseudogene. The CDR3 is 15 amino acids. For the CDR3, the DNA is TGTGCCAGCAGCAATCCTAGCGGGGATTACAATGAGCAGTTCTTC. Translation gives CASSNPSGDYNEQFF.

CDR3 loop: CASSLMTSGRVGETQYF. CDR3 DNA: TGCGCCAGCAGCTTAATGACTAGCGGGCGGGTAGGGGAGACCCAGTACTTC. The genes are TRBV5-1 and TRBJ2-5; 10 positions match TRBD2. The CDR3 totals 17 residues. Trimming cost V 2 bases and J 5 bases; bases outside gene matches: 12. Germline V gives CDR1 SGHRS, CDR2 YFSETQ.

V usage is TRBV19 and J usage is TRBJ1-4; a weak D match, TRBD1 (6 bases). Germline-derived CDR1 and CDR2 are LNHDA and SQIVND (reference sequence). This CDR3 has 16 residues. V lost 2 bases to trimming and J lost 0 bases, with 10 bases between them. CDR3 residues: CASSIYPGATNEKLFF. The DNA of the CDR3 is TGTGCCAGTAGTATATATCCAGGGGCAACTAATGAAAAACTGTTTTTT.

V and J are TRBV6-5 and TRBJ1-1; perhaps TRBD1 as D (5 bases). Germline V gives CDR1 MNHEY, CDR2 SVGAGI. V was shortened by 2 bases and J by 3 bases, with 13 bases between the two germline ends. The CDR3 contains 15 residues. The CDR3 sequence: CASSYGGGRDTEAFF. The CDR3, as DNA: TGTGCCAGCAGTTACGGGGGTGGTAGGGACACTGAAGCTTTCTTT.

For the CDR3, the DNA is TGTGCCAGCAGTTACCTTAAGACAGGCGTCCCAGGGAGTGCTGAAGCTTTCTTT. It codes for CASSYLKTGVPGSAEAFF. V gene TRBV6-5 combines with J gene TRBJ1-1, with D perhaps matching TRBD1 (6 bases). Germline CDR1 is MNHEY and CDR2 is SVGAGI. Trimming stripped 2 bases from V and 6 bases from J, with 25 bases between. The CDR3 is 18 amino acids.

There are a few counts of this clonotype. The CDR3 DNA reads as TGTGCCACTCATCGAACCCACTATGGGTCTGGAAACACCATATATTTT. Amino acid sequence: CATHRTHYGSGNTIYF. The chain recombines TRBV6-1 with TRBJ1-3; D is ambiguous. Germline V lookup: CDR1 MNHNS, CDR2 SASEGT. V lost 10 bases to trimming and J lost 1 base, with 20 bases between them. The CDR3 is 16 residues long.

This clonotype has a handful of counts. This rearrangement joins TRBV6-5 to TRBJ2-7; TRBD2 is a possible D gene (6 bases). V was trimmed by 0 bases and J by 4 bases, leaving 10 bases between them. Germline V gene data show CDR1 as MNHEY and CDR2 as SVGAGI. The CDR3 spans 14 residues. The CDR3 region has the DNA TGTGCCAGCAGTTACTCGATAGCGGCTTACGAGCAGTACTTC. Its protein is CASSYSIAAYEQYF.

The gene calls are TRBV25-1 and TRBJ2-3; D perhaps matches TRBD1 (6 bases). Looked up from germline, CDR1 is MGHDK and CDR2 is SYGVNS. Between the trimmed V and J ends, which lost 5 bases and 3 bases, there was a span of 12 bases. The CDR3 contains 14 residues. DNA for the CDR3: TGTGCCAGCAGTACATCGGACAGAACAGATACGCAGTATTTT. Residues: CASSTSDRTDTQYF.

The chain couples TRBV18 to TRBJ1-6; D unclear. Germline CDR1 reads KGHSH; CDR2 reads LQKENI. Trimming removed 2 bases from V and 8 bases from J, with 19 bases in between. The CDR3 is made up of 17 amino acids. The CDR3 region has the DNA TGTGCCAGCTCACCATTGGCAGGCCTCCTTGGGGATTCACCCCTCCACTTT. Translated: CASSPLAGLLGDSPLHF.

This clonotype was picked up a small number of times. The V call is TRBV7-9, the J call TRBJ1-6; D ambiguous. Germline CDR1 reads SEHNR; CDR2 reads FQNEAQ (reference sequence). This CDR3 has 15 residues. Trimming removed 3 bases at V and 6 bases at J, with 12 bases between. This CDR3 is CASSLPRAPNSPLHF. The CDR3 DNA reads TGTGCCAGCAGCTTGCCACGGGCCCCTAATTCACCCCTCCACTTT.

The V gene is TRBV5-1, the J gene TRBJ1-2; D unclear. Germline V gene data show CDR1 as SGHRS and CDR2 as YFSETQ. Trimming removed 5 bases at V and 0 bases at J, with 5 bases between. There are 12 residues in the CDR3. The CDR3: CASRLTNYGYTF. The DNA for the CDR3 is TGCGCCAGCAGACTAACTAACTATGGCTACACCTTC.

CDR3 protein: CASSALGLAGHSYNEQFF. The CDR3 nucleotides read TGTGCCAGCAGTGCCCTCGGACTAGCGGGCCACTCCTACAATGAGCAGTTCTTC. This rearrangement joins TRBV6-1 to TRBJ2-1, with 11 bases matching TRBD2. V lost 4 bases to trimming and J lost 0 bases; unmatched junction nucleotides: 8. Germline CDR1 MNHNS, CDR2 SASEGT. This CDR3 has 18 residues.

This clonotype was seen more than once but under ten times. The rearrangement links TRBV12-3 or TRBV12-4 to TRBJ2-2; D perhaps matches TRBD2 (6 bases). Trimming cost V 1 base and J 6 bases, with 6 bases left between them. This CDR3 has 13 residues. The CDR3 protein is CASSLGLAGELFF. CDR3 sequence (DNA): TGTGCCAGCAGTTTAGGACTAGCCGGGGAGCTGTTTTTT.

Only a few counts were recorded for this clonotype. The chain joins TRBV12-3 or TRBV12-4 to TRBJ1-5, with TRBD1 matching 8 bases. The V gene end was trimmed by 5 bases and the J gene end by 1 base; junction bases not matched to a gene: 1. The CDR3 is 14 residues long. The CDR3 loop reads CASSRQGSNQPQHF. The CDR3 DNA is TGTGCCAGCAGTCGACAGGGGAGCAATCAGCCCCAGCATTTT.

The chain joins TRBV2 to TRBJ2-3, with 11 nucleotides matching TRBD2. Germline V CDR1 and CDR2: SNHLY, FYNNEI. V was pared by 4 bases and J by 0 bases, with 9 bases of the junction left unmatched. The CDR3 is made up of 18 amino acids. In nucleotides, the CDR3 is TGTGCCAGCAGTGTGCTAGCTAGCGGGGGGACCAGCACAGATACGCAGTATTTT. It is translated as CASSVLASGGTSTDTQYF.

This clonotype appeared a few times. V and J are TRBV7-9 and TRBJ2-2, with D possibly being TRBD2 (5 bases). Germline V lookup: CDR1 SEHNR, CDR2 FQNEAQ (reference sequence). V was cut by 8 bases and J by 1 base, with 8 bases left in between. This CDR3 has 13 amino acids. CDR3 loop: CASPGMNTGELFF. CDR3 in DNA: TGTGCCAGCCCCGGGATGAACACCGGGGAGCTGTTTTTT.

This clonotype was recorded a few times. This chain connects TRBV24-1 to TRBJ2-1; 11 bases are a match to TRBD2. The CDR3 is 15 residues long. Germline V gene lookup returns CDR1 KGHDR and CDR2 SFDVKD. The V and J ends lost 7 bases and 4 bases, in that order; junction bases with no gene match: 5. The CDR3 DNA follows: TGTGCCACCAGCCCGGGACTAGCGGAATACAATGAGCAGTTCTTC. This codes for CATSPGLAEYNEQFF.

The chain uses TRBV27 and TRBJ2-7; no reliable D call. V shed 2 bases and J shed 1 base, with 6 bases lying between them. The CDR3 has 13 amino acids. Germline V gives CDR1 MNHEY, CDR2 SMNVEV (reference sequence). The CDR3 nucleotides are TGTGCCAGCAGTTTACACAGATCCTACGAGCAGTACTTC. Amino acid sequence: CASSLHRSYEQYF.

The table lists this clonotype with a count of one. This chain connects TRBV4-2 to TRBJ1-6; TRBD1 aligns across 7 bases. Trimming took 0 bases from V and 3 from J; bases not matched to a gene: 8. CDR1 is LGHNA and CDR2 is YNFKEQ in the germline V gene. The CDR3 runs 18 residues. The CDR3 region has the DNA TGTGCCAGCAGCCAAGACGCGCACAGGGGTAACTATAATTCACCCCTCCACTTT. It codes for CASSQDAHRGNYNSPLHF.

The chain links TRBV20-1 to TRBJ2-7; D is tentatively TRBD1 or TRBD2 (5 bases each). The CDR3 runs to 15 residues. Germline V gene sequence: CDR1 DFQATT, CDR2 SNEGSKA (reference sequence). V was shortened by 3 bases and J by 2 bases, with 17 bases between the two germline ends. This CDR3 is CSARDPSGPAYEQYF. The CDR3 DNA reads as TGCAGTGCTAGGGATCCTTCGGGACCTGCCTACGAGCAGTACTTC.

The chain employs TRBV7-9 and TRBJ2-7, with 9 bases that match TRBD2. The ends lost 3 bases at V and 0 bases at J; junction bases unmatched: 15. In germline, CDR1 is SEHNR, CDR2 FQNEAQ (reference sequence). CDR3 length: 19 amino acids. The CDR3 sequence: CASSLGSGGPTTISYEQYF. Here the CDR3 DNA reads TGTGCCAGCAGCTTGGGCAGCGGGGGGCCAACAACGATCTCCTACGAGCAGTACTTC. Looking up the rest from reference TRBV7-9 and TRBJ2-7 gives the full variable domain: DTGVSQNPRHKITKRGQNVTFRCDPISEHNRLYWYRQTLGQGPEFLTYFQNEAQLEKSRLLSDRFSAERPKGSFSTLEIQRTEQGDSAMYLCASSLGSGGPTTISYEQYFGPGTRLTVT.

V usage is TRBV6-1 and J usage is TRBJ2-2; TRBD1 matches 11 bases. There are 18 residues in the CDR3. The J segment lost 6 bases and the V segment lost 2 bases, leaving 11 bases of the junction unmatched. From germline, CDR1 is MNHNS and CDR2 SASEGT. The CDR3 sequence: CASSEIDGTGGLSGELFF. CDR3 in DNA: TGTGCCAGCAGTGAAATAGATGGGACAGGGGGTCTGTCCGGGGAGCTGTTTTTT.

The chain joins TRBV30 to TRBJ1-5, with D maybe TRBD1 (5 bases). Germline assignment: CDR1 GTSNPN and CDR2 SVGIG (reference sequence). The CDR3 is 13 residues long. Deletions cut 5 bases from V and 2 bases from J, with 10 bases between. The CDR3, as DNA: TGTGCCTGGGGTGGGGGGGGCAATCAGCCCCAGCATTTT. As protein: CAWGGGGNQPQHF.

The rearrangement joins TRBV5-1 to TRBJ2-5; TRBD2 matches at 9 bases. The germline V gene encodes CDR1 SGHRS and CDR2 YFSETQ. The CDR3 covers 13 residues. V dropped 4 bases and J dropped 3; count of bases not matched to a gene: 1. The CDR3 DNA is TGCGCCAGCAGCCCTAGCGGGGAAGAGACCCAGTACTTC. This translates into CASSPSGEETQYF. The entire variable domain, with the rest obtained from reference TRBV5-1 and TRBJ2-5, is as follows: KAGVTQTPRYLIKTRGQQVTLSCSPISGHRSVSWYQQTPGQGLQFLFEYFSETQRNKGNFPGRFSGRQFSNSRSEMNVSTLELGDSALYLCASSPSGEETQYFGPGTRLLVL.